This is a list of T cell receptor beta chains from one sample in a study of cytomegalovirus exposure and HLA in healthy donors. Some clones are missing from TCRdb's copy, which holds only in-frame ones; the method was immunoSEQ multiplex PCR. This table has some 100,000 clones, approximately 80% appearing once. Material for sequencing was PBMCs. These receptors originate from a female donor in good health and CMV-seronegative. The CDR3 runs from the conserved cysteine through the conserved F or W. The D gene is left open where the match is weak. Size tells how often a clone was seen (once, few, many) or the class of an expanded clone, and some rows leave it out.

J: TRBJ1-4
V: TRBV2
size: .
D: .
CDR3: CASRETGPLFELFF
DNA: TGTGCCAGCAGAGAAACAGGGCCCCTTTTCGAACTGTTTTTT

J: TRBJ1-4
V: TRBV10-2
size: .
D: .
CDR3: CASSASPEVMEKLFF
DNA: TGCGCCAGCAGCGCCTCGCCGGAGGTAATGGAAAAACTGTTTTTT

J: TRBJ2-5
V: TRBV11-2
size: .
D: .
CDR3: CASSPRSIQETQYF
DNA: TGTGCCAGCAGCCCCCGTAGTATCCAAGAGACCCAGTACTTC

J: TRBJ1-1
V: TRBV5-1
size: .
D: TRBD1
CDR3: CASSGTGTGTNLNTEAFF
DNA: TGCGCCAGCAGCGGTACCGGGACAGGTACCAATTTGAACACTGAAGCTTTCTTT

J: TRBJ1-4
V: TRBV11-2
size: once
D: .
CDR3: CASSPERRTFNEKLFF
DNA: TGTGCCAGCAGCCCCGAGAGACGGACTTTTAATGAAAAACTGTTTTTT

J: TRBJ1-5
V: TRBV19
size: once
D: TRBD1
CDR3: CASSTTGEGNQPQHF
DNA: TGTGCCAGTAGTACGACAGGGGAAGGCAATCAGCCCCAGCATTTT

J: TRBJ1-2
V: TRBV19
size: .
D: .
CDR3: CAVGVRGNGYTF
DNA: TGTGCCGTAGGGGTCCGGGGGAACGGCTACACCTTC

J: TRBJ1-1
V: TRBV5-6
size: .
D: TRBD1
CDR3: CASSLSAGTVAFF
DNA: TGTGCCAGCAGCTTGTCGGCCGGGACAGTTGCTTTCTTT

J: TRBJ2-5
V: TRBV7-2
size: .
D: TRBD2
CDR3: CASSYRSGGVTQYF
DNA: TGTGCCAGCAGTTATCGAAGCGGGGGGGTGACCCAGTACTTC

J: TRBJ1-2
V: TRBV19
size: .
D: .
CDR3: CASTEGTWANYGYTF
DNA: TGTGCCAGTACCGAGGGGACATGGGCGAACTATGGCTACACCTTC

J: TRBJ2-7
V: TRBV7-6
size: once
D: .
CDR3: CASSLSGLTSYEQYF
DNA: TGTGCCAGCAGCTTAAGCGGTTTGACCTCCTACGAGCAGTACTTC